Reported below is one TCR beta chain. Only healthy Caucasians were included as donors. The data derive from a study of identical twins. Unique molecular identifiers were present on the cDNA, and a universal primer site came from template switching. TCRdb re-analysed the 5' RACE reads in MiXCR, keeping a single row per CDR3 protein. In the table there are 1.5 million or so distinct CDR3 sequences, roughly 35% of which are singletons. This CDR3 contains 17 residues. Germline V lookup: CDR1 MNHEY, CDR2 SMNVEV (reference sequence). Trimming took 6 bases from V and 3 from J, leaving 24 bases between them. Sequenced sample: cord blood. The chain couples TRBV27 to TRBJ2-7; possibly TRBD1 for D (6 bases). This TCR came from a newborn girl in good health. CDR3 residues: CASSLVGKTGKVYEQYF. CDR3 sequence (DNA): TGTGCCAGCAGCCTGGTGGGGAAAACAGGGAAAGTCTACGAGCAGTACTTC.